Following are 18 T cell receptor beta chains from one sample sequenced in a study of human T cells and chemical hapten exposure. Sample time point: patch test 1, 2 weeks after DPC sensitization. Treatment in this sample: therapeutic diphenylcyclopropenone sensitization with weekly scalp DPC. TCRdb itself ran the RACE reads through MiXCR, one entry per CDR3 protein. The table includes roughly 180,000 distinct CDR3 sequences, roughly 15% detected once. Sequenced here: whole blood, sampled in connection with sensitization to the hapten diphenylcyclopropenone (DPC). These receptors were obtained from a woman aged 25 to 39 with alopecia areata. Some clones in this sample may be carry-over from other donors' samples.

This rearrangement joins TRBV11-3 to TRBJ2-3, with D tentatively TRBD1 (6 bases). This CDR3 has 16 amino acids. From germline, CDR1 is SGHNT and CDR2 YENEEA. V was clipped by 4 bases and J by 0 bases, with 14 bases between them. The CDR3 nucleotides are TGTGCCAGCAGCTGGACCGACAGGCACAGCACAGATACGCAGTATTTT. Protein product: CASSWTDRHSTDTQYF. The full variable domain, rest sourced from reference TRBV11-3 and TRBJ2-3, is EAGVVQSPRYKIIEKKQPVAFWCNPISGHNTLYWYLQNLGQGPELLIRYENEEAVDDSQLPKDRFSAERLKGVDSTLKIQPAELGDSAVYLCASSWTDRHSTDTQYFGPGTRLTVL.

The chain recombines TRBV28 with TRBJ1-2; the D is unclear. Germline V lookup: CDR1 MDHEN, CDR2 SYDVKM. The V gene lost 8 bases and the J gene lost 3 bases, with 10 bases spanning the gap. The length of the CDR3 is 12 residues. CDR3 sequence: CASGGGHYGYTF. CDR3 nucleotides: TGTGCCAGCGGCGGAGGCCACTATGGCTACACCTTC.

This clonotype has only a few counts. The CDR3 DNA is TGCAGCGTCGACGACAGGTTGACTAACACAGATACGCAGTATTTT. This translates into CSVDDRLTNTDTQYF. J is TRBJ2-3 and V is TRBV29-1; D may be TRBD1 (6 bases). Trimming cost V 6 bases and J 2 bases, with 18 bases left between them. Germline V gives CDR1 SQVTM, CDR2 ANQGSEA. The CDR3 spans 15 residues.

CDR3 DNA: TGTGCCAGCAGCTTCGAATACGAGCAGTACTTC. This gives the protein CASSFEYEQYF. This sequence joins TRBV3-2 and TRBJ2-7. TRBV3-2 is a pseudogene. CDR3 length: 11 amino acids.

This clonotype was seen at least ten times. The V call is TRBV27, the J call TRBJ1-6, with D possibly matching TRBD1 (6 bases). Per the germline V gene, CDR1 is MNHEY and CDR2 is SMNVEV (reference sequence). The V gene lost 5 bases and the J gene lost 4 bases, with 9 bases spanning the gap. The CDR3 sequence is 14 residues long. CDR3 sequence (DNA): TGTGCCAGCAGTCGAACAGGGTATAATTCACCCCTCCACTTT. It specifies CASSRTGYNSPLHF.

This clonotype was detected a few times. This chain joins TRBV9 and TRBJ1-1, with unresolved D. The germline CDR1 and CDR2 sequences are SGDLS and YYNGEE. With 0 bases removed from V and 3 bases from J, the gap between germline ends came to 9 bases. There are 14 residues in the CDR3. The DNA of the CDR3 is TGTGCCAGCAGCGTAGTGGGGAGTGACACTGAAGCTTTCTTT. This encodes CASSVVGSDTEAFF.

The rearrangement links TRBV7-8 to TRBJ2-3; D is uncertain. CDR1 and CDR2 from the germline V gene are SGHVS and FQNEAQ. Trimming removed 5 bases from V and 1 base from J, with 10 bases in between. The CDR3 extends over 14 amino acids. The CDR3: CASSQMAGTDTQYF. The CDR3 nucleotides read TGTGCCAGCAGCCAGATGGCAGGCACAGATACGCAGTATTTT.

V usage is TRBV28 and J usage is TRBJ2-5; weak D call: TRBD2 (7 bases). CDR3 length equals 15 residues. The V end lost 4 bases, the J end lost 5 bases, and 17 bases lay between the germline ends. Germline V lookup: CDR1 MDHEN, CDR2 SYDVKM. CDR3 residues: CASSSLGAGVETQYF. The CDR3 nucleotides read TGTGCCAGCAGTTCCCTGGGGGCGGGAGTGGAGACCCAGTACTTC.

This clonotype was observed a few times. The CDR3 sequence is CASSLNSGTNSPLHF. CDR3 in DNA: TGTGCCAGCAGCTTAAATAGTGGAACTAATTCACCCCTCCACTTT. The chain recombines TRBV7-3 with TRBJ1-6, with no clear D. V lost 1 base, J lost 6 bases, and 10 bases lay in between. Germline assignment: CDR1 SGHTA and CDR2 FQGTGA. The CDR3 has 15 amino acids.

Only a few counts were recorded for this clonotype. The V gene is TRBV4-3, the J gene TRBJ2-7, with D possibly matching TRBD1 (5 bases). Trimming removed 1 base from V and 3 bases from J, with 7 bases in between. CDR1 is LGHNA and CDR2 is YSLEER in the germline V gene. The CDR3 totals 13 residues. In nucleotides, the CDR3 is TGCGCCAGCAGCCAAGTCAGGGACTACGAGCAGTACTTC. Encoded protein: CASSQVRDYEQYF.

This clonotype has more than one count but fewer than ten. The chain carries TRBV29-1 and TRBJ1-2; D is ambiguous. V was shortened by 6 bases and J by 6 bases, with 8 bases between the two germline ends. The germline gives CDR1 SQVTM, CDR2 ANQGSEA. The CDR3 extends over 10 amino acids. This CDR3 reads CSVPGNGYTF. Written as DNA, the CDR3 is TGCAGCGTGCCGGGGAATGGCTACACCTTC. The complete variable domain, with remaining parts taken from reference TRBV29-1 and TRBJ1-2, reads SAVISQKPSRDICQRGTSLTIQCQVDSQVTMMFWYRQQPGQSLTLIATANQGSEATYESGFVIDKFPISRPNLTFSTLTVSNMSPEDSSIYLCSVPGNGYTFGSGTRLTVV.

This clonotype was picked up a small number of times. The chain carries TRBV5-4 and TRBJ2-7, with 13 nucleotides matching TRBD2. Germline lookup yields CDR1 SGHNT and CDR2 YYREEE (reference sequence). The CDR3 is made up of 15 amino acids. V lost 0 bases to trimming and J lost 5 bases; unmatched junction nucleotides: 2. CDR3 coding DNA: TGTGCCAGCAGCTTGGGACTAGCGGGAGGCAACGAGCAGTACTTC. Translating it yields CASSLGLAGGNEQYF.

This clonotype was picked up a small number of times. J is TRBJ2-7 and V is TRBV20-1, with 8 bases identical to TRBD1. Germline V gene sequence: CDR1 DFQATT, CDR2 SNEGSKA (reference sequence). CDR3 length equals 16 residues. V lost 3 bases and J lost 1; bases outside the gene matches: 11. CDR3 nucleotide sequence: TGCAGTGCTAGGCCGGGAATAGGACAGGGTTCCTACGAGCAGTACTTC. As protein: CSARPGIGQGSYEQYF.

This clonotype was recorded a few times. The gene calls are TRBV28 and TRBJ2-1; D not certain. This CDR3 spans 10 amino acids. With 4 bases removed from V and 10 bases from J, the gap between germline ends came to 5 bases. Germline V gene lookup returns CDR1 MDHEN and CDR2 SYDVKM. The CDR3 region is CASSSPEQFF. Written as DNA, the CDR3 is TGTGCCAGCAGTTCGCCCGAGCAGTTCTTC.

This clonotype showed up just a few times. The chain carries TRBV4-1 and TRBJ2-4, with a weak D call TRBD2 (5 bases). The germline CDR1 and CDR2 sequences are MGHRA and YSYEKL. Trimming shortened V by 0 bases and J by 1 base, and 13 bases separated the two germline ends. The CDR3 has 17 amino acids. Here the CDR3 reads CASSQDSSGVAKNIQYF. The CDR3, as DNA: TGCGCCAGCAGCCAAGATTCAAGCGGAGTGGCCAAAAACATTCAGTACTTC.

Only a few counts were recorded for this clonotype. This chain links TRBV6-2 or TRBV6-3 with TRBJ1-2; D call uncertain. The ends were cut back, 2 bases at V and 1 base at J, with 17 bases in the middle. The germline V gene encodes CDR1 MNHEY and CDR2 SVGEGT. This CDR3 has 17 residues. The CDR3 spells CASSYPVMERLNYGYTF. The CDR3 DNA is TGTGCCAGCAGTTACCCCGTTATGGAGCGTCTTAACTATGGCTACACCTTC.

This clonotype was seen many times. This rearrangement joins TRBV27 to TRBJ2-3; 15 nucleotides agree with TRBD2. Trimming at V came to 7 bases and at J to 2 bases, leaving 4 bases not matched to a gene. The CDR3 loop spans 16 amino acids. CDR1 and CDR2 from the germline V gene are MNHEY and SMNVEV (reference sequence). CDR3 protein: CASKRTSGGATDTQYF. Written as DNA, the CDR3 is TGTGCCAGCAAGAGGACTAGCGGGGGGGCCACAGATACGCAGTATTTT.

This clonotype was counted only a few times. V and J are TRBV29-1 and TRBJ2-5; 7 positions agree with TRBD2. This CDR3 contains 12 residues. The V gene's germline CDR1 is SQVTM and CDR2 ANQGSEA. V lost 4 bases, J lost 4 bases, and 3 bases stayed unmatched. The CDR3 nucleotides read TGCAGCGTTGGGGGAGGGAGAGAGACCCAGTACTTC. Protein product: CSVGGGRETQYF.